Included here is one T cell receptor beta chain sequence, with context. In the source study's methods: Amplifying reference gene primers gave estimates of nucleated cell counts. TCRdb keeps only in-frame clones here, not all; method: immunoSEQ multiplex PCR. The DNA was the basis for D and trimming; V, J and clone size are from that table. Among 60,000 to 80,000 clones listed, around 90% were seen once. These data originate in a study of blood T cell repertoires in COVID-19. At the level of the study: Samples taken during acute and convalescent COVID-19 were collected in the United States, Italy and Spain. T cells, B-cell-depleted T cells, or PBMCs provided the cDNA or gDNA that served as material.

The receptor was derived from a human donor in a cohort sampled during active COVID-19. The sequenced sample was peripheral blood.

This CDR3 reads CASTEPGLYNSPLHF. The CDR3, as DNA: TGTGCCAGCACCGAACCGGGACTTTATAATTCACCCCTCCACTTT. J is TRBJ1-6 and V is TRBV28; D possibly corresponds to TRBD1 (5 bases). The germline CDR1 and CDR2 sequences are MDHEN and SYDVKM. V lost 7 bases to trimming and J lost 4 bases, with 14 bases between them. The CDR3 has 15 amino acids.